Below are 16 T cell receptor beta chains sequenced from a single sample in a study of cytomegalovirus exposure and HLA in healthy donors. The assay was immunoSEQ multiplex PCR, and TCRdb's table has in-frame clones only and misses some. Among 150,000 to 200,000 clones listed, more than 70% were seen once. The specimen sequenced was PBMCs. These receptors all come from a man aged 25 to 40 in good health and CMV-seropositive.

This rearrangement joins TRBV6-7 to TRBJ2-1, with TRBD2 matching 9 bases. TRBV6-7 is identified as an open reading frame with a role that is uncertain. J gave up 7 bases and V 1 base, and 11 bases lay outside the gene matches. The CDR3 is 17 residues long. In nucleotides, the CDR3 is TGTGCCAGCAGTTACTTAGGGGGCCAGCGGGAGGTAAATGAGCAGTTCTTC. This encodes CASSYLGGQREVNEQFF.

The CDR3 sequence is CASSLAGAVQYGYTF. CDR3 coding DNA: TGCGCCAGCAGCTTGGCCGGCGCGGTCCAGTATGGCTACACCTTC. The chain recombines TRBV5-1 with TRBJ1-2; D uncertain. The CDR3 runs to 15 residues. V was clipped by 0 bases and J by 5 bases, with 14 bases between them. Per germline, CDR1 SGHRS and CDR2 YFSETQ.

The rearrangement links TRBV5-1 to TRBJ2-3, with TRBD1 identical over 7 bases. V trimming: 4 bases; J trimming: 0 bases; junction bases outside the gene matches: 8. The CDR3 is 16 amino acids. CDR1 SGHRS and CDR2 YFSETQ come from the germline V gene. The CDR3 here is CASSPRGTVSTDTQYF. DNA for the CDR3: TGCGCCAGCAGCCCGCGAGGGACAGTTAGCACAGATACGCAGTATTTT.

This clone was counted between two and nine times. This sequence joins TRBV19 and TRBJ2-7; 7 bases are shared with TRBD1. J lost 3 bases, V lost 6 bases, and 11 bases had no gene match. The CDR3 length is 15 residues. Germline V lookup: CDR1 LNHDA, CDR2 SQIVND (reference sequence). The CDR3 loop is CASRSRDSYYYEQYF. DNA for the CDR3: TGTGCCAGTAGGTCCAGGGACAGCTATTACTACGAGCAGTACTTC.

The chain has TRBV29-1 and TRBJ2-1, with TRBD2 as a possible D gene (7 bases). The V and J ends lost 4 bases and 0 bases respectively, with 13 bases between them. The CDR3 loop spans 15 amino acids. Germline CDR1 reads SQVTM; CDR2 reads ANQGSEA. CDR3 in DNA: TGCAGCGTTGTGGGGGGGGGCCCCTCCTACAATGAGCAGTTCTTC. Its protein product is CSVVGGGPSYNEQFF.

This clone was recorded only once. The rearrangement links TRBV4-3 to TRBJ2-7; 7 nucleotides line up with TRBD1. Germline V gene data show CDR1 as LGHNA and CDR2 as YSLEER. The CDR3 runs 15 residues. The trim removed 2 bases at V and 2 bases at J, leaving 6 bases unmatched. The CDR3 coding sequence is TGCGCCAGCAGCCAATCCCCGCAGGGGGCCTACGAGCAGTACTTC. Its translation is CASSQSPQGAYEQYF.

The chain carries TRBV2 and TRBJ1-5, with D possibly matching TRBD1 (6 bases). Per germline, CDR1 SNHLY and CDR2 FYNNEI. There are 15 residues in the CDR3. V was clipped by 6 bases and J by 6 bases, with 18 bases between them. CDR3 coding DNA: TGTGCCAGCAGCCCCTGGGGGGGGGCAGGTCAGCCCCAGCATTTT. Translated, it gives CASSPWGGAGQPQHF. Full variable domain (remainder filled in from reference TRBV2 and TRBJ1-5): EPEVTQTPSHQVTQMGQEVILRCVPISNHLYFYWYRQILGQKVEFLVSFYNNEISEKSEIFDDQFSVERPDGSNFTLKIRSTKLEDSAMYFCASSPWGGAGQPQHFGDGTRLSIL.

The rearrangement joins TRBV19 to TRBJ2-1; 9 positions agree with TRBD2. This CDR3 spans 16 amino acids. V shed 3 bases, J shed 2 bases, and the junction held 5 bases outside the gene matches. Germline V gene sequence: CDR1 LNHDA, CDR2 SQIVND (reference sequence). The CDR3 sequence is CASSIKAGGTYNEQFF. The CDR3 DNA reads TGTGCCAGTAGTATCAAAGCGGGGGGAACCTACAATGAGCAGTTCTTC.

V gene TRBV5-1 combines with J gene TRBJ2-3, with D perhaps TRBD1 (5 bases). The CDR3 runs to 16 residues. CDR1 is SGHRS, CDR2 YFSETQ, per germline. V lost 4 bases to trimming and J lost 0 bases, with 15 bases between them. The CDR3 DNA reads TGCGCCAGCAGCGGTAGGGGAACCACTAGCACAGATACGCAGTATTTT. Translated: CASSGRGTTSTDTQYF.

This clone is labeled as medium-sized. This CDR3 is also generated by other DNA sequences in the sample. The chain uses TRBV28 and TRBJ1-2, with D uncertain. Trimming took 4 bases from V and 1 from J, leaving 10 bases between them. Germline V gene data show CDR1 as MDHEN and CDR2 as SYDVKM. This CDR3 is 14 amino acids long. The CDR3 DNA follows: TGTGCCAGCAGTTCGAGTCCCCTTAACTATGGCTACACCTTC. It encodes CASSSSPLNYGYTF.

The chain couples TRBV27 to TRBJ2-5, with a tentative D call TRBD2 (5 bases). V was clipped by 5 bases and J by 7 bases, with 17 bases between them. Looked up from germline, CDR1 is MNHEY and CDR2 is SMNVEV (reference sequence). The CDR3 is 14 residues long. CDR3 loop: CASSITVSRGTQYF. The DNA for the CDR3 is TGTGCCAGCAGTATTACCGTCTCCCGGGGGACCCAGTACTTC.

The V call is TRBV28, the J call TRBJ1-2, with D perhaps matching TRBD1 (6 bases). The V and J ends lost 3 bases and 2 bases respectively, with 13 bases between them. Germline lookup yields CDR1 MDHEN and CDR2 SYDVKM. CDR3 length: 15 amino acids. The CDR3 DNA reads TGTGCCAGCAGTTTTAAGGACAGACACAACTATGGCTACACCTTC. It is translated as CASSFKDRHNYGYTF.

This chain links TRBV7-6 with TRBJ2-5; D ambiguous. CDR1 and CDR2 from the germline V gene are SGHVS and FNYEAQ. Trimming left V 5 bases short and J 3 bases short, with 4 bases between. This CDR3 has 11 residues. The CDR3 nucleotides read TGTGCCAGCAGCCAGAAAGAGACCCAGTACTTC. Translated, it gives CASSQKETQYF.

This chain links TRBV7-2 with TRBJ2-7, with D perhaps matching TRBD1 (6 bases). Germline-derived CDR1 and CDR2 are SGHTA and FQGNSA. The CDR3 spans 13 residues. V was cut by 1 base and J by 4 bases, with 8 bases left in between. This chain's CDR3 is CASSLVDRYEQYF. Written as DNA, the CDR3 is TGTGCCAGCAGCTTAGTGGACAGATACGAGCAGTACTTC.

The chain uses TRBV6-5 and TRBJ1-1; tentative D call: TRBD1 (5 bases). The germline V and J ends were trimmed by 6 bases and 7 bases, with 15 bases remaining between them. Germline CDR1 reads MNHEY; CDR2 reads SVGAGI. The CDR3 runs to 13 residues. The CDR3 DNA reads as TGTGCCAGCAGCCGCGGGGGGGTCGGTGAAGCTTTCTTT. Amino acids: CASSRGGVGEAFF.

The chain has TRBV6-5 and TRBJ2-3; no firm D call. Germline V gives CDR1 MNHEY, CDR2 SVGAGI. This CDR3 region has 12 residues. V gave up 6 bases and J gave up 6 bases, with 10 bases separating them. The DNA for the CDR3 is TGTGCCAGCAGCTCTCGGCGGGATACGCAGTATTTT. Translating gives CASSSRRDTQYF.